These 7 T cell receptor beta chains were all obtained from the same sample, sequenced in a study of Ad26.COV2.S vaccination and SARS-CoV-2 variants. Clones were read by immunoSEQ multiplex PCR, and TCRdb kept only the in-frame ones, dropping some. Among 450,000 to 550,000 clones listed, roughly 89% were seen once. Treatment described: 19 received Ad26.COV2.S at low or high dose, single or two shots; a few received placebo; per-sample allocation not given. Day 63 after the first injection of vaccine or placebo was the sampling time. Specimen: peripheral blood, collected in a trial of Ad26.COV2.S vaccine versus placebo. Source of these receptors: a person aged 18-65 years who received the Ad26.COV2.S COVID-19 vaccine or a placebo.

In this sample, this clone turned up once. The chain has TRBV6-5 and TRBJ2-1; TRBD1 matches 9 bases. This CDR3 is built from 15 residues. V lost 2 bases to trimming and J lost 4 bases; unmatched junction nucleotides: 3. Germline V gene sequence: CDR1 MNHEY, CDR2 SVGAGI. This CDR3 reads CASSYLTGGYNEQFF. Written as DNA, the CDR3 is TGTGCCAGCAGTTACCTGACAGGGGGGTACAATGAGCAGTTCTTC.

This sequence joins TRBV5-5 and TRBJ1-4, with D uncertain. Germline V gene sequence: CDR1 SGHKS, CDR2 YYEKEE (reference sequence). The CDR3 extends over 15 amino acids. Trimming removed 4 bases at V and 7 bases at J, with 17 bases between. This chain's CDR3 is CASSHRTTLGEKLFF. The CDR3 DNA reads TGTGCCAGCAGCCACCGGACTACTCTGGGTGAAAAACTGTTTTTT. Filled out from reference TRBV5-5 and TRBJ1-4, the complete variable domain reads DAGVTQSPTHLIKTRGQQVTLRCSPISGHKSVSWYQQVLGQGPQFIFQYYEKEERGRGNFPDRFSARQFPNYSSELNVNALLLGDSALYLCASSHRTTLGEKLFFGSGTQLSVL.

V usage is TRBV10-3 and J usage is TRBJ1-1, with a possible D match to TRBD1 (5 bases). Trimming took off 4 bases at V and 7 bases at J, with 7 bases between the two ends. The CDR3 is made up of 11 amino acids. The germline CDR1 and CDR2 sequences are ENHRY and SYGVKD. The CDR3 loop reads CAISVGGEAFF. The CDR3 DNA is TGTGCCATCAGTGTGGGGGGTGAAGCTTTCTTT.

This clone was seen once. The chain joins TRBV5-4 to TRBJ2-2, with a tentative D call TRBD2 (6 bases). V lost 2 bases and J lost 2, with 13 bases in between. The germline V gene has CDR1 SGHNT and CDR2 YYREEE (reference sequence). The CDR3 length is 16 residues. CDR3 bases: TGTGCCAGCAGCTTATGGCCCGGGGGTAACACCGGGGAGCTGTTTTTT. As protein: CASSLWPGGNTGELFF.

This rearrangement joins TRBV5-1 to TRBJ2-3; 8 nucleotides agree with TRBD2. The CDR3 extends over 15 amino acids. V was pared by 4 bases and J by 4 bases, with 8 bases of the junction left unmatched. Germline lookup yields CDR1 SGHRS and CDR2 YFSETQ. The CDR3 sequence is CASSLGGAFPDTQYF. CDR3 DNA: TGCGCCAGCAGCCTCGGGGGGGCCTTCCCAGATACGCAGTATTTT.

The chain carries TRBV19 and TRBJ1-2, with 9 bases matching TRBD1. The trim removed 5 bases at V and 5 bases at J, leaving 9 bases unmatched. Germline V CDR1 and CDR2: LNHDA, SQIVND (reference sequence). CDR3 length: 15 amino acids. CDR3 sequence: CASSLTAGTGYGYTF. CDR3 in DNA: TGTGCCAGTAGTCTAACCGCCGGGACAGGGTATGGCTACACCTTC.

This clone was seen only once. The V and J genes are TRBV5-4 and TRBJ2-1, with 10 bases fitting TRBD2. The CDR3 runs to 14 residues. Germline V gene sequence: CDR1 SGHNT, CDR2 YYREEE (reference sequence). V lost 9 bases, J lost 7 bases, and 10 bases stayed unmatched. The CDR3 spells CATRGTSDRNEQFF. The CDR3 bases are TGTGCCACCCGGGGGACTAGCGATAGGAATGAGCAGTTCTTC.